This T cell receptor beta chain was profiled in a study of blood T cells in healthy people across ages. Study-level points and caveats: Aged donors had fewer naive CD4+ cells and lower diversity than long-lived donors. Age advanced and TCR beta diversity per million T cells fell, roughly linearly. Because donor CMV status was unknown, expanded clonotype changes were possibly confounded.

This clonotype has just a few counts. Its antigen is currently unknown. Losses at the gene ends were 5 bases for V and 5 bases for J; bases not matched to a gene: 9. The CDR3 extends over 17 amino acids. Primers used in a second PCR of about 6 to 12 cycles were a sample-barcoded 5' primer and a J-beta primer mix. Through a template-switch adaptor with 12 random nucleotides, each cDNA molecule received a tag. TCRdb re-called the 5' RACE reads through MiXCR, storing one row per CDR3 protein. The data hold around 1,500,000 distinct CDR3 sequences, with about 28% observed a single time. The TCR comes from a woman between 25 and 40 years old in good health. Sequenced input: blood. The gene calls are TRBV12-3 or TRBV12-4 and TRBJ2-5; 15 bases map to TRBD2. DNA of the CDR3: TGTGCCAGCAGTCCCGGACTAGCGGGGGGGCCCGGTGAGACCCAGTACTTC. Its protein is CASSPGLAGGPGETQYF.